This T cell receptor (beta chain) emerged from a study of T cell repertoires in cytomegalovirus infection. About the study: Public signatures in TCR beta pointed to CMV infection and matching HLA type. The study's findings and limits: There were carriers of CMV plus the relevant HLA, and cumulative public TCR beta family frequency identified them. Ex vivo responses were dominated by HLA-C-restricted CMV-specific TCR beta clonotypes.

This CDR3 has 13 residues. The V and J ends lost 3 bases and 1 base respectively, with 9 bases between them. The germline V gene has CDR1 SQVTM and CDR2 ANQGSEA. This clonotype was seen a handful of times. What it binds is not known. TCRdb reprocessed the reads with MiXCR, giving one entry per CDR3 protein. Of 450,000 to 650,000 distinct CDR3 sequences in the sample, 26% were seen once. The V gene is TRBV29-1, the J gene TRBJ1-1; D unresolved. This TCR derives from a human donor in good health (CMV status not recorded). Some clones in this sample may be carry-over from other donors' samples. The sample comprised PBMCs. The CDR3 loop is CSVDSLGNTEAFF. The DNA of the CDR3 is TGCAGCGTTGACAGTTTGGGGAACACTGAAGCTTTCTTT.